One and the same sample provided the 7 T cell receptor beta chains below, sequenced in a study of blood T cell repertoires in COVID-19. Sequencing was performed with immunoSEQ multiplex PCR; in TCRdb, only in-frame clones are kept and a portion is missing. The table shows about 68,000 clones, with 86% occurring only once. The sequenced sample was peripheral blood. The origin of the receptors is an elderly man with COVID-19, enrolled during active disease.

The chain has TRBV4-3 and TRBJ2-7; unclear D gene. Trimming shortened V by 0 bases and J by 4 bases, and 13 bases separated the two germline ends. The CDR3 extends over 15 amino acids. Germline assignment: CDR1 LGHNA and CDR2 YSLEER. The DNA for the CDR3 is TGCGCCAGCAGCCAAGAAGTTCCCCAAGAGTACGAGCAGTACTTC. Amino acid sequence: CASSQEVPQEYEQYF.

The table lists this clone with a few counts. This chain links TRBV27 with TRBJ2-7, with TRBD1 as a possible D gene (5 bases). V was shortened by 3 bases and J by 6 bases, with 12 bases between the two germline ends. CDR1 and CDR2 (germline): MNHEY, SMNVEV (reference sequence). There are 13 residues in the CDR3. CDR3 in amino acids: CASSFSRVGEQYF. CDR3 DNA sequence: TGTGCCAGCAGTTTTTCCAGGGTTGGCGAGCAGTACTTC.

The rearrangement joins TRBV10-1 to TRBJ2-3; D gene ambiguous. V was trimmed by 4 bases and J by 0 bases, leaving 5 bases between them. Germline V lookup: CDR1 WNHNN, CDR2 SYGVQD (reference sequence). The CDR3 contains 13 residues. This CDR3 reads CASSAVSTDTQYF. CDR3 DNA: TGCGCCAGCAGTGCGGTCAGCACAGATACGCAGTATTTT.

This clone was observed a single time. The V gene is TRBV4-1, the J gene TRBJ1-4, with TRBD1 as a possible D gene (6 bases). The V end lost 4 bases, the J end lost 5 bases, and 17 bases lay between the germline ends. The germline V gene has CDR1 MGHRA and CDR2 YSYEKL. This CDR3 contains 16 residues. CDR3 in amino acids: CASSPYFGTKNEKLFF. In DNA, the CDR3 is TGCGCCAGCAGCCCCTACTTCGGGACAAAAAATGAAAAACTGTTTTTT.

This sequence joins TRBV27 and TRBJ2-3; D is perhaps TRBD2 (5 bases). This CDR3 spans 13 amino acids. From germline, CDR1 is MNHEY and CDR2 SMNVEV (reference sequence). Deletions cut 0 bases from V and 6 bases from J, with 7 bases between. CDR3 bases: TGTGCCAGCAGTTTATCCGGACTGGATACGCAGTATTTT. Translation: CASSLSGLDTQYF.

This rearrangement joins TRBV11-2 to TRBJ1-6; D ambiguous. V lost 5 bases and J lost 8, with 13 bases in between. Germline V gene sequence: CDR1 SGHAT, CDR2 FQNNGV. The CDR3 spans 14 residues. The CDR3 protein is CASSLLPRDSPLHF. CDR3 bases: TGTGCCAGCAGCCTTCTCCCTCGGGATTCACCCCTCCACTTT.

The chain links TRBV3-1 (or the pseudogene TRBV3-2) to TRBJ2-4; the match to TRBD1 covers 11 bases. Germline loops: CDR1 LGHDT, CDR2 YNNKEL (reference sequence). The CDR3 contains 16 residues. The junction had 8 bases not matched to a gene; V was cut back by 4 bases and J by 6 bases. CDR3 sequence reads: CASSPRDRGTTNIQYF. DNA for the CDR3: TGTGCCAGCAGCCCCAGGGACAGGGGGACTACAAACATTCAGTACTTC.